The T cell receptor beta chain described here comes from a study of cytomegalovirus exposure and HLA in healthy donors. Study at large: Among several hundred genotyped donors, around 80% fell in the Caucasian-associated ancestry cluster.

Concerning this clone itself: Its antigen remains unidentified.

Overall study results and limits: Only CMV serostatus was available as immune exposure information.

In the PCR, 60 Vbeta and 13 Jbeta primers were used. Libraries were prepared by immunoSEQ multiplex PCR; TCRdb keeps only in-frame clonotypes and omits some of them. The table for this sample gives 100,000 to 150,000 clones. CDR1 is GTSNPN and CDR2 is SVGIG in the germline V gene (reference sequence). This CDR3 has 11 residues. V was pared by 4 bases and J by 6 bases, with 7 bases between. The clonotype originates from a man aged 25-45 years in good health and CMV-seronegative. The sample comprised PBMCs. V is TRBV30 and J is TRBJ2-1; D is ambiguous. CDR3 bases: TGTGCCTGGATTAGCTTCAATGAGCAGTTCTTC. It encodes CAWISFNEQFF.